The 13 T cell receptor beta chains listed next were all sequenced from one sample in a study of blood T cell repertoires in COVID-19. Clones were read by immunoSEQ multiplex PCR, and TCRdb kept only the in-frame ones, dropping some. In the table there are some 150,000 clones, about 87% of which are singletons. The sample was peripheral blood. The receptors here all came from a woman in her forties or fifties with active or convalescent COVID-19.

The chain is built from TRBV6-6 and TRBJ1-2; D ambiguous. CDR1 MNHNY and CDR2 SVGAGI come from the germline V gene (reference sequence). The CDR3 extends over 14 amino acids. V lost 6 bases to trimming and J lost 2 bases, with 13 bases between them. CDR3 nucleotides: TGTGCCAGCAGCCCGACACAAACCAACTATGGCTACACCTTC. Its protein is CASSPTQTNYGYTF.

The CDR3, as DNA: TGTGCCAGCAGTTACTCTAGCGGGTGGGGGGCAGATACGCAGTATTTT. Its translation: CASSYSSGWGADTQYF. The rearrangement uses TRBV6-5 and TRBJ2-3, with 7 bases that match TRBD2. V shed 0 bases and J 4 bases; nucleotides not matched to a gene: 7. This CDR3 spans 16 amino acids. Germline V CDR1 and CDR2: MNHEY, SVGAGI.

The chain couples TRBV12-3 or TRBV12-4 to TRBJ1-1; 7 positions agree with TRBD1. V lost 5 bases and J lost 4; bases outside the gene matches: 4. The CDR3 is made up of 13 amino acids. CDR3 coding DNA: TGTGCCAGCAGTCCCACAGGGGCCACTGAAGCTTTCTTT. Translating gives CASSPTGATEAFF.

The V call is TRBV27, the J call TRBJ1-6, with 7 bases lining up with TRBD1. This CDR3 is built from 14 residues. V shed 5 bases, J shed 6 bases, and the junction held 4 bases outside the gene matches. The V gene's germline CDR1 is MNHEY and CDR2 SMNVEV (reference sequence). CDR3 amino acids: CASSGTAPNSPLHF. The DNA of the CDR3 is TGTGCCAGCAGTGGGACAGCACCTAATTCACCCCTCCACTTT.

The chain combines TRBV19 with TRBJ2-1; 9 bases match TRBD2. The germline gives CDR1 LNHDA, CDR2 SQIVND (reference sequence). The CDR3 has 14 residues. After removal of 4 bases from V and 7 bases from J, the junction contained 5 bases not matched to a gene. The CDR3 region is CASSTGLAPNEQFF. CDR3 bases: TGTGCCAGTAGTACGGGACTAGCCCCAAATGAGCAGTTCTTC.

This clone appeared a few times. This chain connects TRBV5-4 to TRBJ2-5; perhaps TRBD2 as D (7 bases). This CDR3 is 16 amino acids long. Trimming removed 0 bases at V and 4 bases at J, with 16 bases between. The germline V gene has CDR1 SGHNT and CDR2 YYREEE (reference sequence). The CDR3 bases are TGTGCCAGCAGCTTGGTGGCGGGGGCCGCCCCAGAGACCCAGTACTTC. Amino acid sequence: CASSLVAGAAPETQYF.

DNA of the CDR3: TGTGCCAGCAGTCTCGGACAGGGCGGCTATGGCTACACCTTC. It encodes CASSLGQGGYGYTF. V and J are TRBV28 and TRBJ1-2; 8 nucleotides agree with TRBD1. CDR3 length equals 14 residues. The germline V gene encodes CDR1 MDHEN and CDR2 SYDVKM. The ends lost 5 bases at V and 4 bases at J; junction bases unmatched: 6.

J is TRBJ1-2 and V is TRBV18; D not certain. Between the trimmed V and J ends, which lost 2 bases and 4 bases, there was a span of 11 bases. CDR3 length equals 14 residues. CDR1 is KGHSH and CDR2 is LQKENI in the germline V gene. The CDR3, as DNA: TGTGCCAGCTCACCATCTGCAGTGTCCTATGGCTACACCTTC. This codes for CASSPSAVSYGYTF.

CDR3 coding DNA: TGTGCCAGCAGCCCCGGGACAGGGGGGAAAAACATTCAGTACTTC. It specifies CASSPGTGGKNIQYF. This rearrangement joins TRBV2 to TRBJ2-4; 11 bases are shared with TRBD1. Looked up from germline, CDR1 is SNHLY and CDR2 is FYNNEI. The V segment lost 6 bases and the J segment 4 bases; nucleotides outside the gene matches: 5. CDR3 length: 15 amino acids.

This chain joins TRBV4-1 and TRBJ1-5; 7 bases agree with TRBD1. The trim removed 3 bases at V and 5 bases at J, leaving 7 bases unmatched. The CDR3 extends over 15 amino acids. Per germline, CDR1 MGHRA and CDR2 YSYEKL. The CDR3 reads CASSQMTGMDQPQHF. For the CDR3, the DNA is TGCGCCAGCAGCCAGATGACAGGGATGGATCAGCCCCAGCATTTT.

This sequence joins TRBV28 and TRBJ2-5, with D perhaps TRBD2 (6 bases). V was shortened by 3 bases and J by 5 bases, with 19 bases between the two germline ends. CDR1 is MDHEN and CDR2 is SYDVKM in the germline V gene. The CDR3 sequence is 16 residues long. The CDR3 DNA reads TGTGCCAGCAGTTTCCCACGGTCCGGGAGAGGCGAGACCCAGTACTTC. It specifies CASSFPRSGRGETQYF.

There are a few counts of this clone. The J gene is TRBJ2-3, the V gene TRBV5-1; unclear D gene. The CDR3 length is 14 residues. Germline lookup yields CDR1 SGHRS and CDR2 YFSETQ. Trimming took off 1 base at V and 6 bases at J, with 12 bases between the two ends. CDR3 sequence: CASSLYLRSDTQYF. CDR3 DNA sequence: TGCGCCAGCAGCTTGTATCTTCGGTCTGATACGCAGTATTTT.

This clone was picked up one time. The chain links TRBV5-1 to TRBJ1-3, with TRBD1 identical over 11 bases. The trim removed 4 bases at V and 3 bases at J, leaving 12 bases unmatched. The germline V gene encodes CDR1 SGHRS and CDR2 YFSETQ. The CDR3 is 18 residues long. The CDR3 bases are TGCGCCAGCAGCGTGACCCCTCCGGGACAGGGGGTTGGAAACACCATATATTTT. This encodes CASSVTPPGQGVGNTIYF.